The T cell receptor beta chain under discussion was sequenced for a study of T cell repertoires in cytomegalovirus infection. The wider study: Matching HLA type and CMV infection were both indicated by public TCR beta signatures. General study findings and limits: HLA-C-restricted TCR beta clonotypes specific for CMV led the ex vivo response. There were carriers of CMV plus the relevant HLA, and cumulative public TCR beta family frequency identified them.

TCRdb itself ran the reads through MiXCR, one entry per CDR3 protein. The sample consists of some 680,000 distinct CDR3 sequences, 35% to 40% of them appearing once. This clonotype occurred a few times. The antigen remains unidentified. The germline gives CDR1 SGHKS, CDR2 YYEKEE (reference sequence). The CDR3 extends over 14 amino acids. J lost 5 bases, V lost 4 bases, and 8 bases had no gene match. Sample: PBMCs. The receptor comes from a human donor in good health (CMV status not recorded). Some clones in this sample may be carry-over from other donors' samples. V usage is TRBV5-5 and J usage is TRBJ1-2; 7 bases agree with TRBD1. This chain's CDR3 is CASSREQGRYGYTF. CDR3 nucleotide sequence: TGTGCCAGCAGCCGGGAACAGGGGAGGTATGGCTACACCTTC.